The clone carrying this TCR beta chain occurred a few times. Its antigen is not known. Germline V gene sequence: CDR1 MNHNY, CDR2 SVGAGI (reference sequence). The CDR3 is 14 amino acids. V dropped 3 bases and J dropped 4; count of bases not matched to a gene: 3. Prepared TCR beta cDNA libraries contained unique molecular identifiers. There were 1 to 10 million T cells, and around 460,000 cDNA molecules came from them. TCRdb reanalysed the PCR reads using MiXCR and keeps one entry per CDR3 protein. The sample has 450,000 to 700,000 distinct CDR3 sequences, roughly 45% seen once. The data were taken from a study of post-analysis software for immune sequencing data. The study's findings and limits: Clustering by F measure revealed strong co-clustering among samples prepared together in one batch. Among multiple sclerosis patients, normalized Chao1 diversity was significantly below that of controls. Relative to controls, patients had about 5 TRBV segments at higher frequency, with TRBV5-6, TRBV5-1 and TRBV20-1 among these.

Sequencing input: blood. The rearrangement links TRBV6-6 to TRBJ1-2, with 9 bases aligning to TRBD1. This receptor was identified in a girl under 18 with multiple sclerosis. CDR3 sequence reads: CASSYGQGTYGYTF. In nucleotides, the CDR3 is TGTGCCAGCAGTTATGGACAGGGGACCTATGGCTACACCTTC.